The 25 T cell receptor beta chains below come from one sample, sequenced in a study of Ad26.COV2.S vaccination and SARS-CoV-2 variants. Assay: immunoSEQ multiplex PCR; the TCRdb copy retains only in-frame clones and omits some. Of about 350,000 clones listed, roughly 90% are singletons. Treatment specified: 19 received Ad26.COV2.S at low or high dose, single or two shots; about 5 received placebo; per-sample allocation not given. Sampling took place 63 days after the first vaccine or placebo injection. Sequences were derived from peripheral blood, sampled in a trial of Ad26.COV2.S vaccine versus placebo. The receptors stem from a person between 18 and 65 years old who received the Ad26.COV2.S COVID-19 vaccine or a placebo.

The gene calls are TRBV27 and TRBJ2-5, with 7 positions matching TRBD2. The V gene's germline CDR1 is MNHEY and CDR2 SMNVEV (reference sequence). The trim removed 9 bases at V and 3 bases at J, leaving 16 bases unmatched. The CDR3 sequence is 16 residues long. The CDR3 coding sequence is TGTGCCAGTAAAGAAGGCGCCGGGCTAGCGGAAGAGACCCAGTACTTC. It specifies CASKEGAGLAEETQYF.

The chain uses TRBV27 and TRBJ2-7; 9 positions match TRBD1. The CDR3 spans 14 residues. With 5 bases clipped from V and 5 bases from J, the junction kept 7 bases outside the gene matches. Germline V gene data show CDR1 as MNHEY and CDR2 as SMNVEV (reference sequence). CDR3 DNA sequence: TGTGCCAGCAGTATGGGACAGGGAAAGGACGAGCAGTACTTC. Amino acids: CASSMGQGKDEQYF.

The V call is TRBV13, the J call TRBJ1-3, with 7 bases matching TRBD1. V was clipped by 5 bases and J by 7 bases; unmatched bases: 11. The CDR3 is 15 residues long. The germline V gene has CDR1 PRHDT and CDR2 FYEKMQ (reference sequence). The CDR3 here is CASSKRQGGGNTIYF. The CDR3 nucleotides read TGTGCCAGCAGCAAGAGACAGGGCGGTGGGAACACCATATATTTT.

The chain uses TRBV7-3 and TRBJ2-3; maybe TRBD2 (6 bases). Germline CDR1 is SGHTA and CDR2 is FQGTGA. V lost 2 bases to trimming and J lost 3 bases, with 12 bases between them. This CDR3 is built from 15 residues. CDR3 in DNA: TGTGCCAGCAGCTTAGCGGGGAGGTGGACAGATACGCAGTATTTT. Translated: CASSLAGRWTDTQYF.

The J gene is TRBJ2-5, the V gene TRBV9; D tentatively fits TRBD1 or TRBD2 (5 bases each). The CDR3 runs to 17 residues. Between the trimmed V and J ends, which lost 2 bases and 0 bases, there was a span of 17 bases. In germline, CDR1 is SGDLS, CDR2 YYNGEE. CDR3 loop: CASSVGKGGGYQETQYF. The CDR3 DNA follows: TGTGCCAGCAGCGTTGGTAAGGGTGGGGGTTACCAAGAGACCCAGTACTTC.

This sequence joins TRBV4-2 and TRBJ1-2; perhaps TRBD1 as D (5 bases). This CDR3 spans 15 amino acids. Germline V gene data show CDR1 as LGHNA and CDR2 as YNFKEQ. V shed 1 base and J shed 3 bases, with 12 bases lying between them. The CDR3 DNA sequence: TGTGCCAGCAGCCAAGGGGGCGGGAGGGACTATGGCTACACCTTC. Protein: CASSQGGGRDYGYTF.

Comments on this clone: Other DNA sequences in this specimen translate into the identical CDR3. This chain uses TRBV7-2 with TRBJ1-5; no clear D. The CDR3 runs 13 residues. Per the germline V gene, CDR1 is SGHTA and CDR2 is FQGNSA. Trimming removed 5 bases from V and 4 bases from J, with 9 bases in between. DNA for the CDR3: TGTGCCAGCAGCGAAGCAGGTAATCAGCCCCAGCATTTT. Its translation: CASSEAGNQPQHF.

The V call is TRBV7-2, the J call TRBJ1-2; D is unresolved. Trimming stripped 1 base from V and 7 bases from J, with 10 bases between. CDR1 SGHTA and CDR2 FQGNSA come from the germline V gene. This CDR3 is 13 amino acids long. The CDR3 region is CASSLDAMSGYTF. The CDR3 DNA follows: TGTGCCAGCAGCTTAGACGCGATGAGTGGCTACACCTTC.

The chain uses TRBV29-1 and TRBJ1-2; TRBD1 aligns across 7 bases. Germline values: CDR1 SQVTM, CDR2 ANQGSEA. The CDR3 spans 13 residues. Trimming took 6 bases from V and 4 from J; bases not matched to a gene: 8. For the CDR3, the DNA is TGCAGCGTGGGCGGAGGGGGCAGCTATGGCTACACCTTC. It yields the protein CSVGGGGSYGYTF.

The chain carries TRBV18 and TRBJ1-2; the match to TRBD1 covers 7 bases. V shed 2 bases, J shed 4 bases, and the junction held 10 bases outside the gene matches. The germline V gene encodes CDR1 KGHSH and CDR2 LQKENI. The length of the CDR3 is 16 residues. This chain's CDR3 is CASSPTPKQGSYGYTF. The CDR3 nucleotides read TGTGCCAGCTCACCAACACCAAAACAGGGGTCCTATGGCTACACCTTC.

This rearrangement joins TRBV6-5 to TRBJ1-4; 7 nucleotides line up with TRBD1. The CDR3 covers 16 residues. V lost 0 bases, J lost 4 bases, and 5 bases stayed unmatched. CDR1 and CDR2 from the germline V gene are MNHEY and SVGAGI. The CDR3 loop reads CASSYSGTEYNEKLFF. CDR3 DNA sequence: TGTGCCAGCAGTTACTCGGGGACAGAGTATAATGAAAAACTGTTTTTT.

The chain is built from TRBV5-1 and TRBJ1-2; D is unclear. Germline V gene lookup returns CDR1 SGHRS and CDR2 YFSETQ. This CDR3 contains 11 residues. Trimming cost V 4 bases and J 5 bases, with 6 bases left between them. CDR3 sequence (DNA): TGCGCCAGCAGCGGGTCGTATGGCTACACCTTC. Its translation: CASSGSYGYTF.

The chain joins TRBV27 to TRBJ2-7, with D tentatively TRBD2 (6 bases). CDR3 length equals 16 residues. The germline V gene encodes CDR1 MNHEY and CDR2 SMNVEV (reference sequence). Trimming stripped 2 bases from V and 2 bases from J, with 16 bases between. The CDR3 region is CASSLTAGLPTYEQYF. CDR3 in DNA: TGTGCCAGCAGTTTAACCGCGGGACTTCCCACCTACGAGCAGTACTTC.

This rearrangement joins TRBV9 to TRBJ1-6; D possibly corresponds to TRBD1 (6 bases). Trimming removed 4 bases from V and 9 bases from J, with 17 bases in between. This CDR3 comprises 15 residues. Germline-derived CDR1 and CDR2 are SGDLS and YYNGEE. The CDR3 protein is CASSPSGGLGSPLHF. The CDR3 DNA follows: TGTGCCAGCAGCCCGAGTGGGGGGCTGGGTTCACCCCTCCACTTT.

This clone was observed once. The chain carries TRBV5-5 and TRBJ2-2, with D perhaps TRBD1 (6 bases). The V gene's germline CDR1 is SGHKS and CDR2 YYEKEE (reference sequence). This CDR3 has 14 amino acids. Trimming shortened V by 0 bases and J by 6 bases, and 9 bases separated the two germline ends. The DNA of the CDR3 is TGTGCCAGCAGCTTGGGGGACATCGCCGGGGAGCTGTTTTTT. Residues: CASSLGDIAGELFF. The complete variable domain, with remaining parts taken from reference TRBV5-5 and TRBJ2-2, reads DAGVTQSPTHLIKTRGQQVTLRCSPISGHKSVSWYQQVLGQGPQFIFQYYEKEERGRGNFPDRFSARQFPNYSSELNVNALLLGDSALYLCASSLGDIAGELFFGEGSRLTVL.

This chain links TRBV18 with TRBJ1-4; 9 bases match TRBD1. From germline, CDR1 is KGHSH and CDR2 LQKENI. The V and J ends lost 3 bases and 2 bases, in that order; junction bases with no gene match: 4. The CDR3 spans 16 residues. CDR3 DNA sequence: TGTGCCAGCTCACCGGGACAGGGAAGCACTAATGAAAAACTGTTTTTT. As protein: CASSPGQGSTNEKLFF.

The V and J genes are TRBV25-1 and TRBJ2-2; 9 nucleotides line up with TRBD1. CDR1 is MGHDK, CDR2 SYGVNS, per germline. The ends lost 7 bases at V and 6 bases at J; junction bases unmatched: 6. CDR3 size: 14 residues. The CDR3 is CASTETGGPGELFF. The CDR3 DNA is TGTGCCAGCACCGAGACAGGGGGGCCCGGGGAGCTGTTTTTT.

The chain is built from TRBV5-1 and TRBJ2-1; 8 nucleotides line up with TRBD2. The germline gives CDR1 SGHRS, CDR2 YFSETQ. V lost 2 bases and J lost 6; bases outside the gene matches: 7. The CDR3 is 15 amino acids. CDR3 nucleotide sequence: TGCGCCAGCAGCTTCTCAGGGAGCGGGGGCAATGAGCAGTTCTTC. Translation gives CASSFSGSGGNEQFF.

DNA for the CDR3: TGTGCCAGCAGTTCCCCTCGGGGGGGGAGCACAGATACGCAGTATTTT. This encodes CASSSPRGGSTDTQYF. The chain recombines TRBV28 with TRBJ2-3; 8 positions agree with TRBD2. Germline V gives CDR1 MDHEN, CDR2 SYDVKM. The CDR3 is 16 amino acids. Trimming at V came to 4 bases and at J to 0 bases, leaving 6 bases not matched to a gene.

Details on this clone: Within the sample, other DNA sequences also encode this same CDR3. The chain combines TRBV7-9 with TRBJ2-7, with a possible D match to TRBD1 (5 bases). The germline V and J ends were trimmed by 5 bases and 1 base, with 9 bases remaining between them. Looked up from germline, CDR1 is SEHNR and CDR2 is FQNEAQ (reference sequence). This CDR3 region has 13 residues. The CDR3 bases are TGTGCCAGCAGCCCCGACAGTTCCTACGAGCAGTACTTC. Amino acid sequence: CASSPDSSYEQYF.

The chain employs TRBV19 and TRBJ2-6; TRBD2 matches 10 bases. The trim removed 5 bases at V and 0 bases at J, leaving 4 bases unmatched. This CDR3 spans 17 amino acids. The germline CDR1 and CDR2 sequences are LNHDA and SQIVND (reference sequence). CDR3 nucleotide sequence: TGTGCCAGTAGTCCTCTAGCGGGGGACTCTGGGGCCAACGTCCTGACTTTC. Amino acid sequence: CASSPLAGDSGANVLTF.

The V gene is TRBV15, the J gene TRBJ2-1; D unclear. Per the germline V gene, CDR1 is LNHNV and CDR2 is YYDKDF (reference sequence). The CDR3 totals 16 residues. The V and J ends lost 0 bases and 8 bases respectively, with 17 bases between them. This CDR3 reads CATSRDKALVNHEQFF. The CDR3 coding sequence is TGTGCCACCAGCAGAGATAAAGCTTTAGTTAACCATGAGCAGTTCTTC.

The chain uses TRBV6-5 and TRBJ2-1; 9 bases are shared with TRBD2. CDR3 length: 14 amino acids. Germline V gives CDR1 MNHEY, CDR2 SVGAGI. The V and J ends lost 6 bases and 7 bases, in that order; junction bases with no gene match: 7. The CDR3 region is CASRAGGPWNEQFF. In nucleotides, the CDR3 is TGTGCCAGCAGGGCGGGAGGGCCTTGGAATGAGCAGTTCTTC.

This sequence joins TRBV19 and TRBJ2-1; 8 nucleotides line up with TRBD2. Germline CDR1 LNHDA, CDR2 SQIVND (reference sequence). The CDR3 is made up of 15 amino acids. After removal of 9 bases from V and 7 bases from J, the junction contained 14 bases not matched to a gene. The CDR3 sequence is CASRVAGYSGNEQFF. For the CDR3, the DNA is TGTGCCAGCCGGGTAGCGGGATACTCGGGGAATGAGCAGTTCTTC.

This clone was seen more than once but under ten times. CDR3 in amino acids: CASSFGTGPNYGYTF. The CDR3 nucleotides are TGTGCCAGCAGCTTCGGGACAGGGCCTAACTATGGCTACACCTTC. This chain joins TRBV5-6 and TRBJ1-2, with TRBD1 identical over 9 bases. Trimming removed 2 bases from V and 0 bases from J; junction bases left unmatched: 2. The CDR3 covers 15 residues. Germline-derived CDR1 and CDR2 are SGHDT and YYEEEE. Full variable domain (missing parts from reference TRBV5-6 and TRBJ1-2): DAGVTQSPTHLIKTRGQQVTLRCSPKSGHDTVSWYQQALGQGPQFIFQYYEEEERQRGNFPDRFSGHQFPNYSSELNVNALLLGDSALYLCASSFGTGPNYGYTFGSGTRLTVV.